This is a list of T cell receptor beta chains from one sample in a study of blood T cell repertoires in COVID-19. Clones were sequenced by immunoSEQ multiplex PCR, and TCRdb holds only the in-frame ones, with some missing. Found here are 65,000 to 90,000 clones, roughly nine tenths of them singletons; the top ten hold approximately 10%. Sequenced input: peripheral blood. Receptor source: a man older than 75 with acute or convalescent COVID-19. The conserved cysteine and the conserved F or W are not part of the CDR3 here. The D gene is left open where the match is weak.

D | V | CDR3
. | TRBV12-3/TRBV12-4 | ASSFEGTEKLF
. | TRBV9 | ASSVGRTTNSPLH
. | TRBV19 | ASSVTGSSSGNTIY
TRBD1 | TRBV6-5 | ASDRPGQGHGYT
TRBD1 | TRBV3-1/TRBV3-2 | ASSLRGNTGNTIY
TRBD1 | TRBV2 | ASRPQRGGESPLH
TRBD1 | TRBV11-3 | ASSLRTGSSYEQY
TRBD1 | TRBV28 | ASSLIQGATKLFHTEAF
. | TRBV3-1/TRBV3-2 | ASSQRPRGEQY
TRBD1 | TRBV11-3 | ASSFGTGIADTQY